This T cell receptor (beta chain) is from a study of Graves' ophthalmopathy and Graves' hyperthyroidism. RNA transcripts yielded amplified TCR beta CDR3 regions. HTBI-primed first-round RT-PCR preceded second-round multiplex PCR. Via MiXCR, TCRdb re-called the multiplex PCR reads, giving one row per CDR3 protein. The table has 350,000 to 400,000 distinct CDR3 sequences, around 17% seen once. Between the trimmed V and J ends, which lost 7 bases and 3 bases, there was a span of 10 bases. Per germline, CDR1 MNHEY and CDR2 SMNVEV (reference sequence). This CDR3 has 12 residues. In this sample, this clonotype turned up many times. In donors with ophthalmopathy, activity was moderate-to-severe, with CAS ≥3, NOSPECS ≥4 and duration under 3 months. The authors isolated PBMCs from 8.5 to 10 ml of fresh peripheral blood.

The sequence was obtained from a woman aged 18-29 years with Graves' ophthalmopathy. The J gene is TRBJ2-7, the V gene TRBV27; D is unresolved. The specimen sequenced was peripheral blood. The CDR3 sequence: CASTSRYYEQYF. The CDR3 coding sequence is TGTGCCAGCACCTCTCGATACTACGAGCAGTACTTC.